This T cell receptor (beta chain) was identified during a study of CD8 T cells in Susac syndrome. General study points: Susac CD8+ clonal expansion peaked in TEMRA cells and active patients.

Of note for this clonotype: Its specificity is not known.

V was shortened by 1 base and J by 9 bases, with 9 bases between the two germline ends. The CDR3 spans 12 residues. The germline CDR1 and CDR2 sequences are LGHNT and FRNRAP. An input of about 0.45 to 1 ug of RNA was subjected to reverse transcription using random hexamers. An immunoSEQ multiplex PCR amplified TCR beta CDR3 over 54 Vbeta and 13 Jbeta. One entry per CDR3 protein, called by TCRdb with MiXCR from the immunoSEQ multiplex PCR reads. The sample yields 75,000 to 80,000 distinct CDR3 sequences, less than 95% seen once. The specimen sequenced was CD8+ T cells from PBMCs. This clonotype was obtained from a human donor with Susac syndrome. The chain recombines TRBV12-5 with TRBJ2-5, with a tentative D call TRBD2 (6 bases). The CDR3 loop reads CASGLAGEAQYF. CDR3 bases: TGTGCTAGTGGTTTGGCGGGGGAGGCCCAGTACTTC.